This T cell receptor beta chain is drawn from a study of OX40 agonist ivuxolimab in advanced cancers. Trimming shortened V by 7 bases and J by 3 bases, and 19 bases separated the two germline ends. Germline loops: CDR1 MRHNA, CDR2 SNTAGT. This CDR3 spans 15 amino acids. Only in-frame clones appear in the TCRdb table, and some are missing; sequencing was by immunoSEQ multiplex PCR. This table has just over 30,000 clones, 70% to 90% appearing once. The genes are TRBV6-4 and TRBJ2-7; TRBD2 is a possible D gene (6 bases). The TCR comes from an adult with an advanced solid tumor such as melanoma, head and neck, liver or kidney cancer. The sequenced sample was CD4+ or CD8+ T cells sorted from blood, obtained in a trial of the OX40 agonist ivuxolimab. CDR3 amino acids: CASTREGRLGYEQYF. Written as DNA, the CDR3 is TGTGCCAGCACGCGAGAGGGGAGGTTGGGCTACGAGCAGTACTTC.